This T cell receptor (beta chain) was sequenced for a study of CD8+ T cells in alopecia areata. Regarding the study as a whole: Alopecia totalis/universalis scalp especially showed more expanded CD8+ clones than normal scalp.

This clone showed up just once. As yet, its antigen is unknown. Following RNA extraction, reverse transcription yielded cDNA that acted as the sequencing template. Generated by immunoSEQ multiplex PCR, the TCRdb table keeps only in-frame clones and is missing some. This table has approximately 99,000 clones, approximately 63% appearing once. Germline assignment: CDR1 SEHNR and CDR2 FQNEAQ (reference sequence). The CDR3 has 15 residues. V gave up 3 bases and J gave up 1 base, with 7 bases separating them. The receptor was derived from a human donor in good health. V gene TRBV7-9 combines with J gene TRBJ2-6; no clear D gene. The sample comprised CD8+ T cells sorted from blood. The CDR3 loop reads CASSFWISGANVLTF. Written as DNA, the CDR3 is TGTGCCAGCAGCTTCTGGATTTCTGGGGCCAACGTCCTGACTTTC.